This T cell receptor beta chain originates from a study of T cell repertoires in cytomegalovirus infection. Looking at the study overall: Public TCR beta signatures were indicative of both CMV infection and a matching HLA type.

As concerns this clonotype: Its antigen is unidentified.

TCRdb ran MiXCR on the reads and lists one entry per CDR3 protein. The sample contains fewer than 350,000 distinct CDR3 sequences, more than 8% of which appear only once. Study-wide results and caveats: Frequencies of public TCR beta families were cumulated, and this identified carriers of CMV plus the relevant HLA. The response measured ex vivo was dominated by TCR beta clonotypes (HLA-C-restricted and CMV-specific).

The sequence was collected from a human donor in good health (CMV status not recorded). Some clones in this sample may be carry-over from other donors' samples. Sequenced: PBMCs.

The CDR3 reads CASRGALNEQFF. The CDR3 DNA follows: TGTGCCAGCAGAGGGGCGTTGAATGAGCAGTTCTTC. The chain combines TRBV28 with TRBJ2-1; weak D call: TRBD1 (5 bases). Looked up from germline, CDR1 is MDHEN and CDR2 is SYDVKM. V gave up 6 bases and J gave up 7 bases, with 10 bases separating them. This CDR3 has 12 amino acids.